The 12 T cell receptor beta chains in this list originate from one sample, sequenced in a study of identical twins (TCRdb year 2016). The library was obtained by 5' RACE. Sequencing was carried out with an Illumina HiSeq 2000. TCRdb cleaned the public reads at Q25 with fastp, built clones with MiXCR and kept in-frame beta chains. Rows are unified per CDR3 protein, each entry keeping the most common DNA and genes. In all, the sample holds around 450,000 distinct CDR3 sequences, and approximately 15% of those were seen once. 0.5% to 0.65% of the sample lies in the top ten. A further study also used this sample, focusing on yellow fever vaccine responses in identical twins.

Specimen: CD4+ T cells sorted from blood. The origin of the receptors is a young woman in good health.

The chain uses TRBV4-2 and TRBJ2-2; TRBD2 aligns across 8 bases. Germline V lookup: CDR1 LGHNA, CDR2 YNFKEQ. V trimming: 3 bases; J trimming: 9 bases; junction bases outside the gene matches: 18. CDR3 length equals 18 residues. Written as DNA, the CDR3 is TGTGCCAGCAGCCAGGCCACCTCTGCGCGGGAGGTGGGGTGGGAGCTGTTTTTT. Amino acids: CASSQATSAREVGWELFF.

The chain carries TRBV28 and TRBJ2-1, with 12 bases aligning to TRBD2. Trimming cost V 3 bases and J 5 bases; bases outside gene matches: 5. The V gene's germline CDR1 is MDHEN and CDR2 SYDVKM. The CDR3 spans 16 residues. The CDR3 reads CASSFLAGGPDNEQFF. The CDR3 coding sequence is TGTGCCAGCAGTTTTCTAGCGGGAGGGCCAGACAATGAGCAGTTCTTC.

V and J are TRBV6-5 and TRBJ1-1; D remains ambiguous. Per the germline V gene, CDR1 is MNHEY and CDR2 is SVGAGI. V was pared by 4 bases and J by 0 bases, with 6 bases between. The CDR3 runs 13 residues. CDR3 nucleotide sequence: TGTGCCAGCAGTTCCTTAGTGAACACTGAAGCTTTCTTT. This sequence encodes CASSSLVNTEAFF.

This clonotype was recorded many times. CDR3 amino acids: CASSQGEGLSPFF. The CDR3 nucleotides read TGCGCCAGCAGCCAAGGCGAGGGTCTTTCCCCGTTCTTC. V gene TRBV4-1 combines with J gene TRBJ2-1; tentatively, D is TRBD2 (5 bases). Trimming removed 1 base from V and 15 bases from J, with 16 bases in between. The CDR3 extends over 13 amino acids. Germline CDR1 is MGHRA and CDR2 is YSYEKL.

This clonotype came up many times. The gene calls are TRBV20-1 and TRBJ1-1; D remains unclear. CDR3 length: 15 residues. V was shortened by 5 bases and J by 4 bases, with 20 bases between the two germline ends. Germline-derived CDR1 and CDR2 are DFQATT and SNEGSKA (reference sequence). The CDR3, as DNA: TGCAGTGCTCAGGCCCCCCAACGAGGAACCACTGAAGCTTTCTTT. Translation: CSAQAPQRGTTEAFF.

The chain combines TRBV4-3 with TRBJ1-5, with D perhaps matching TRBD1 (6 bases). The CDR3 loop spans 15 amino acids. Germline V lookup: CDR1 LGHNA, CDR2 YSLEER. V gave up 0 bases and J gave up 8 bases, with 14 bases separating them. The CDR3 spells CASSQDLRAGEPQHF. The CDR3 coding sequence is TGCGCCAGCAGCCAAGATCTGAGGGCAGGGGAGCCCCAGCATTTT.

This rearrangement joins TRBV5-1 to TRBJ2-3; no clear D. Per germline, CDR1 SGHRS and CDR2 YFSETQ. Between the trimmed V and J ends, which lost 3 bases and 5 bases, there was a span of 13 bases. The CDR3 totals 14 residues. Here the CDR3 DNA reads TGCGCCAGCAGCTCAGCCGGGTGGGGAGATACGCAGTATTTT. It encodes CASSSAGWGDTQYF.

This clonotype showed up just a few times. The chain carries TRBV5-8 and TRBJ1-4; D uncertain. CDR1 and CDR2 (germline): SGHTS, YDEGEE. The CDR3 length is 14 residues. Trimming took off 0 bases at V and 7 bases at J, with 10 bases between the two ends. CDR3 region: CASSLAAIGEKLFF. The CDR3 coding sequence is TGTGCCAGCAGCTTGGCAGCGATTGGTGAAAAACTGTTTTTT.

The genes are TRBV20-1 and TRBJ2-1; D is undetermined. Germline V gene data show CDR1 as DFQATT and CDR2 as SNEGSKA (reference sequence). CDR3 length: 11 residues. V lost 5 bases and J 4 bases, leaving 6 bases between the germline ends. CDR3: CSAPLYNEQFF. CDR3 DNA sequence: TGCAGTGCTCCCCTTTACAATGAGCAGTTCTTC.

This clonotype came up once. The chain recombines TRBV5-1 with TRBJ2-2; weak D call: TRBD2 (5 bases). CDR1 is SGHRS and CDR2 is YFSETQ in the germline V gene. The CDR3 totals 14 residues. Trimming stripped 1 base from V and 4 bases from J, with 8 bases between. CDR3 in amino acids: CASSLRTSTGELFF. The DNA of the CDR3 is TGCGCCAGCAGCTTGAGGACTTCCACCGGGGAGCTGTTTTTT.

This chain connects TRBV29-1 to TRBJ2-7, with TRBD1 identical over 12 bases. The CDR3 totals 15 residues. Germline values: CDR1 SQVTM, CDR2 ANQGSEA. Trimming at V came to 6 bases and at J to 3 bases, leaving 9 bases not matched to a gene. The CDR3 region is CSVTGTGGSGYEQYF. The CDR3, as DNA: TGCAGCGTGACCGGGACAGGGGGCTCTGGCTACGAGCAGTACTTC.

CDR3 residues: CASSIGLARASTDTQYF. The CDR3 DNA follows: TGTGCCAGCAGCATCGGACTAGCGCGTGCTAGCACAGATACGCAGTATTTT. This chain connects TRBV11-2 to TRBJ2-3; 9 bases match TRBD2. Germline V gives CDR1 SGHAT, CDR2 FQNNGV. V shed 5 bases and J 0 bases; nucleotides not matched to a gene: 9. The CDR3 is 17 amino acids.